The present T cell receptor beta chain was sequenced within a study of blood T cells in healthy people across ages (dated by TCRdb to between 2014 and 2017). Regarding the complete study: Template switching captured roughly one uniquely barcoded TCR beta cDNA molecule per two T cells in model experiments. Using deep sequencing normalized with unique cDNA molecular identifiers, the study measured how TCR beta repertoire diversity changes with age. Four age groups were formed from the donors: young (average roughly 15 years), middle-aged (more than 35), aged (62) and long-lived (around 80). To avoid experimental bias, donors of different ages were distributed randomly across sequencing lanes. The study analyzed two additional independent replicas of 1 million unique cDNA reads from the same blood draw for two donors, one aged 18 to 30 and one aged 80 or older.

The donors were 40 or so Caucasian individuals from Russia, aged roughly 6 to 100 years, who were systemically healthy. About 10 milliliters of peripheral blood were collected from each donor into EDTA-treated Vacutainer tubes. Ficoll-Paque density-gradient centrifugation was used to isolate PBMCs, with at least 6 million per sample. Total RNA was extracted from PBMCs with Trizol reagent, with at least 6 micrograms obtained per sample. Naive CD45RAhigh/CD27high T cell percentages were measured by flow cytometry on a PBMC aliquot from every donor. The library was built by means of 5' RACE. Sequencing relied on an Illumina HiSeq 2500. A second PCR of roughly 7 to 11 cycles was performed with a sample-barcoded 5' primer and a J-beta primer mix. Each TCR beta cDNA molecule received a unique molecular identifier from a template-switch 5' adaptor carrying 12 random nucleotides. Each sample yielded at least 3 million CDR3-containing paired-end reads. All of the RNA was converted into first-strand cDNA using the Mint cDNA synthesis kit, with a TRBC-specific oligonucleotide serving as the primer. All cDNA was treated with uracil-DNA glycosylase and then went through a first 18-cycle PCR with the universal primers M1SS and BC2_uni_R. The study's processing was this. For normalization, 1 million high-quality reads were randomly selected from each sample, with every read carrying a distinct molecular identifier. Instead of being binned into consensus sequences, reads that shared molecular identifiers were thrown out. MiTCR, with a Q25 quality threshold and the strictest error-elimination algorithm, was used for CDR3 identification, clonotype clustering and error correction. A nonparametric unseen species model using Euler transformation provided a lower-bound estimate of total TCR beta diversity. The raw public reads went through TCRdb reprocessing: fastp at Q25, MiXCR clone calling, in-frame beta chains kept. Under each unique CDR3 protein, matching rows form one entry showing the most common genes and DNA. TCRdb's processing, not the authors', yielded these V and J calls. The sample data list about 640,000 distinct CDR3 sequences, and around three fifths of these were observed just once. Clones ranked in the top ten supply roughly 34% of the sample.

Results the study describes overall, beyond this receptor: Donor CMV infection status was unknown, potentially confounding age-related changes in expanded clonotypes. The percentage of naive T cells measured by flow cytometry correlated strongly with observed TCR beta diversity. The long-lived group showed more naive CD4+ T cells, fewer expanded clones and increased TCR diversity than the aged group, suggesting age selection. Observed TCR beta diversity per million T cells fell roughly linearly with age, and a significant reduction was already apparent by age roughly 40. Total diversity estimates from one million sequenced T cells were considered lower bounds and underestimates. Since profiling was done on bulk unsorted PBMCs, naive and antigen-experienced compartments could not be conclusively compared.

The trim is 7 bases for V and 4 bases for J, with a gap of 11 bases between the germline ends. Taken from cysteine to phenylalanine, the CDR3 has 14 residues. The retained sequence is limited to the CDR3, 42 bases, with the frame set at the first base. Comment on this clonotype: There is no known antigen for this receptor. Base qualities are not at hand, and no much larger clone is one base apart.

The chain is made from TRBV12-3 or TRBV12-4 and TRBJ2-6, with no reliable assignment of the D segment. The specimen sequenced was blood. The receptor was derived from a man aged 60 to 69 in good health. The nucleotide sequence is TGTGCCAGCACCCGAGCTGGAGGGGCCAACGTCCTGACTTTC. Translated, this gives CASTRAGGANVLTF.